The source of this T cell receptor (beta chain) is a study of shared clonotypes between healthy human individuals. Findings and caveats of the study: Read depth was anticipated to influence clonotype sharing among donors. All-four-donor shared clonotypes had higher generation probabilities than non-shared clonotypes did. Sorted-subset samples were not fully sequenced, rarefaction indicated.

The naive CD8 subset, CD45RO-negative cells positively selected for CCR7, excluded terminally differentiated effector memory CD45RA+ cells. Replicate sorted-subset PCRs were loaded with roughly 190 ng DNA, tens of thousands of T cell genomes. TCRdb's table, derived via immunoSEQ multiplex PCR, lists solely in-frame clones and lacks some. The sample holds hundreds of thousands of clones, roughly 98% seen once. The V gene end was trimmed by 3 bases and the J gene end by 4 bases; junction bases not matched to a gene: 7. Germline CDR1 and CDR2: MDHEN and SYDVKM. CDR3 length equals 15 residues. As regards this clone: Its antigen is as yet unknown.

This clonotype was sampled from a man aged 30-40 years in good health. The chain links TRBV28 to TRBJ2-3; 7 nucleotides agree with TRBD1. Sequences were obtained from naive CD8+ T cells sorted from blood. Written as DNA, the CDR3 is TGTGCCAGCAGTTTCCCCGCGCAGGGGGCAGATACGCAGTATTTT. Translation gives CASSFPAQGADTQYF.